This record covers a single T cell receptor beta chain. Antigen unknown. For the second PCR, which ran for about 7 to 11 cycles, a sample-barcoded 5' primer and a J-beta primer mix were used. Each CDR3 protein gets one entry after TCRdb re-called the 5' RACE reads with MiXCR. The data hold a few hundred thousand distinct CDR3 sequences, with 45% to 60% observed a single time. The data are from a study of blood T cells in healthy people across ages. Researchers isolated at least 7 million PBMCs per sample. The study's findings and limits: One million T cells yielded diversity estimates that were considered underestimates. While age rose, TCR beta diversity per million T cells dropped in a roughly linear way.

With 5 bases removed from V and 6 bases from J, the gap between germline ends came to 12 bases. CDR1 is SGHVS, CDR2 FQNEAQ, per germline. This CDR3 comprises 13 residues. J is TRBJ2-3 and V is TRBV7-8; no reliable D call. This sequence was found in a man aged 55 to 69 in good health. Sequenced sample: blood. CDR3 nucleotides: TGTGCCAGCAGCCCACATTACAGCGATACGCAGTATTTT. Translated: CASSPHYSDTQYF.